Below, 4 T cell receptor beta chains from the same sample are listed, as sequenced in a study of cytomegalovirus exposure and HLA in healthy donors. The PCR employed 60 Vbeta primers together with 13 Jbeta primers. The method was immunoSEQ multiplex PCR; TCRdb's version includes in-frame clones alone and lacks a portion of them. The profile shows approximately 170,000 clones, around 80% of them singletons. The sample taken for sequencing was PBMCs. These receptors were taken from a male donor in good health and CMV-seronegative.

This sequence joins TRBV19 and TRBJ1-5; D uncertain. The CDR3 loop spans 12 amino acids. Germline loops: CDR1 LNHDA, CDR2 SQIVND (reference sequence). V gave up 6 bases and J gave up 9 bases, with 12 bases separating them. CDR3 DNA sequence: TGTGCCAGTAGGTCGGGTAAAGGGCCCCAGCATTTT. It translates to CASRSGKGPQHF. Combining the CDR3 with reference TRBV19 and TRBJ1-5 gives the whole variable domain DGGITQSPKYLFRKEGQNVTLSCEQNLNHDAMYWYRQDPGQGLRLIYYSQIVNDFQKGDIAEGYSVSREKKESFPLTVTSAQKNPTAFYLCASRSGKGPQHFGDGTRLSIL.

The chain is built from TRBV5-6 and TRBJ1-6, with D hard to call. V shed 1 base and J shed 7 bases, with 12 bases lying between them. This CDR3 is built from 15 residues. The V gene's germline CDR1 is SGHDT and CDR2 YYEEEE. CDR3 sequence (DNA): TGTGCCAGCAGCTTGTATGGGCAGCTGAATTCACCCCTCCACTTT. It encodes CASSLYGQLNSPLHF.

The rearrangement uses TRBV19 and TRBJ1-5; D gene unclear. Trimming left V 6 bases short and J 4 bases short, with 10 bases between. CDR3 length: 13 amino acids. The V gene's germline CDR1 is LNHDA and CDR2 SQIVND (reference sequence). CDR3 DNA sequence: TGTGCCAGTAGCCTCACACAGAATCAGCCCCAGCATTTT. Its protein product is CASSLTQNQPQHF.

A single count supports this clone. This chain uses TRBV9 with TRBJ1-1, with TRBD1 matching 7 bases. This CDR3 contains 15 residues. Unmatched junction bases numbered 2, after V lost 0 bases and J lost 0 bases. Germline lookup yields CDR1 SGDLS and CDR2 YYNGEE. CDR3 DNA sequence: TGTGCCAGCAGCGTAGATGGACAGGTGAACACTGAAGCTTTCTTT. It is translated as CASSVDGQVNTEAFF.